These 17 T cell receptor beta chains originate from one sample sequenced in a study of cytomegalovirus exposure and HLA in healthy donors. The method was immunoSEQ multiplex PCR; TCRdb's version includes in-frame clones alone and lacks a portion of them. Among about 130,000 clones listed, more than 80% were seen once. Sequenced input: PBMCs. All receptors come from a woman aged 25 to 45 in good health and CMV-seropositive.

J is TRBJ2-1 and V is TRBV15, with 13 bases identical to TRBD2. Per the germline V gene, CDR1 is LNHNV and CDR2 is YYDKDF (reference sequence). Trimming took 0 bases from V and 1 from J; bases not matched to a gene: 9. This CDR3 spans 20 amino acids. The CDR3 reads CATSRDGGLAGVVSYNEQFF. The CDR3 DNA reads as TGTGCCACCAGCAGAGATGGCGGACTAGCGGGAGTGGTGTCCTACAATGAGCAGTTCTTC.

The chain combines TRBV4-1 with TRBJ1-5, with no clear D. The ends were cut back, 1 base at V and 5 bases at J, with 9 bases in the middle. The length of the CDR3 is 14 residues. CDR1 and CDR2 (germline): MGHRA, YSYEKL. The CDR3 region has the DNA TGCGCCAGCAGCCAAGGATACTTAGATCAGCCCCAGCATTTT. Protein product: CASSQGYLDQPQHF.

The chain has TRBV6-4 and TRBJ1-1; D perhaps matches TRBD1 (5 bases). With 5 bases removed from V and 0 bases from J, the gap between germline ends came to 10 bases. This CDR3 comprises 14 residues. CDR1 is MRHNA, CDR2 SNTAGT, per germline. CDR3 loop: CASSREGMNTEAFF. In DNA, the CDR3 is TGTGCCAGCAGTAGGGAGGGGATGAACACTGAAGCTTTCTTT.

The chain recombines TRBV2 with TRBJ2-1; D may be TRBD2 (7 bases). The CDR3 runs to 11 residues. Trimming cost V 11 bases and J 9 bases, with 14 bases left between them. CDR1 and CDR2 from the germline V gene are SNHLY and FYNNEI. The CDR3 loop is CAPGRGPEQFF. The CDR3 coding sequence is TGTGCCCCCGGGCGGGGGCCTGAGCAGTTCTTC.

This chain connects TRBV11-2 to TRBJ2-3, with 11 bases fitting TRBD2. With 6 bases clipped from V and 0 bases from J, the junction kept 5 bases outside the gene matches. Germline V CDR1 and CDR2: SGHAT, FQNNGV. This CDR3 comprises 16 residues. Here the CDR3 reads CASRLLAGVSTDTQYF. The CDR3 DNA reads as TGTGCCAGCAGGCTACTAGCGGGGGTGAGCACAGATACGCAGTATTTT.

V is TRBV6-6 and J is TRBJ1-2; D not certain. Trimming stripped 7 bases from V and 6 bases from J, with 6 bases between. The CDR3 covers 10 residues. Germline lookup yields CDR1 MNHNY and CDR2 SVGAGI (reference sequence). The CDR3: CASTIDGYTF. As DNA, the CDR3 is TGTGCCAGCACGATAGATGGCTACACCTTC.

The chain joins TRBV21-1 to TRBJ1-2; the table's D call TRBD1 went unverified against the DNA. TRBV21-1 is termed a pseudogene. This CDR3 region has 17 residues. CDR3 amino acids: CASSKGPGTGRYYGYTF. Written as DNA, the CDR3 is TGTGCCAGCAGCAAGGGACCCGGGACAGGGAGATACTATGGCTACACCTTC.

The chain uses TRBV11-3 and TRBJ2-2; the D gene is possibly TRBD1 (6 bases). V lost 5 bases and J lost 4, with 14 bases in between. Germline V gene lookup returns CDR1 SGHNT and CDR2 YENEEA. The CDR3 runs to 15 residues. The CDR3 nucleotides read TGTGCCAGCAGCGAAACCACAGGGAGCACCGGGGAGCTGTTTTTT. Translating gives CASSETTGSTGELFF.

The CDR3 coding sequence is TGCGCCAGCAGCTTACAGGGGAACACCGGGGAGCTGTTTTTT. Amino acids: CASSLQGNTGELFF. This chain connects TRBV5-1 to TRBJ2-2; D might be TRBD1 (6 bases). The CDR3 runs to 14 residues. CDR1 is SGHRS, CDR2 YFSETQ, per germline. V gave up 2 bases and J gave up 1 base, with 6 bases separating them. Variable domain in full (rest from reference TRBV5-1 and TRBJ2-2): KAGVTQTPRYLIKTRGQQVTLSCSPISGHRSVSWYQQTPGQGLQFLFEYFSETQRNKGNFPGRFSGRQFSNSRSEMNVSTLELGDSALYLCASSLQGNTGELFFGEGSRLTVL.

The rearrangement uses TRBV28 and TRBJ2-4; D is perhaps TRBD2 (5 bases). V lost 5 bases and J 9 bases, leaving 14 bases between the germline ends. Looked up from germline, CDR1 is MDHEN and CDR2 is SYDVKM. The CDR3 spans 13 residues. The chain's CDR3 is CASSTPGLGIQYF. CDR3 sequence (DNA): TGTGCCAGCAGTACACCGGGGTTGGGCATTCAGTACTTC. Drawing the rest from reference TRBV28 and TRBJ2-4, the complete variable domain is DVKVTQSSRYLVKRTGEKVFLECVQDMDHENMFWYRQDPGLGLRLIYFSYDVKMKEKGDIPEGYSVSREKKERFSLILESASTNQTSMYLCASSTPGLGIQYFGAGTRLSVL.

This clone was detected once. The chain uses TRBV29-1 and TRBJ2-7, with 11 bases aligning to TRBD1. The CDR3 is made up of 15 amino acids. V shed 0 bases, J shed 3 bases, and the junction held 4 bases outside the gene matches. Germline CDR1 SQVTM, CDR2 ANQGSEA. CDR3 nucleotide sequence: TGCAGCGTTGAAGATCGCGGGACAGGGGGCTACGAGCAGTACTTC. Translated, it gives CSVEDRGTGGYEQYF.

The rearrangement links TRBV23-1 to TRBJ2-1; D may be TRBD2 (5 bases). TRBV23-1 belongs to the ORF category, with a function that is uncertain. CDR3 length equals 21 residues. Trimming cost V 2 bases and J 0 bases, with 26 bases left between them. The CDR3 protein is CASSQPVPWGAANSSYNEQFF. The CDR3 bases are TGCGCCAGCAGTCAACCCGTCCCTTGGGGAGCGGCCAATAGCTCCTACAATGAGCAGTTCTTC.

The chain combines TRBV7-8 with TRBJ2-7; maybe TRBD2 (5 bases). V dropped 5 bases and J dropped 0 bases, with 14 bases sitting between them. CDR1 SGHVS and CDR2 FQNEAQ come from the germline V gene. The CDR3 has 15 amino acids. CDR3 amino acids: CASSHTRQASYEQYF. The CDR3 coding sequence is TGTGCCAGCAGCCATACTAGGCAGGCCTCCTACGAGCAGTACTTC.

The chain has TRBV2 and TRBJ1-2; perhaps TRBD1 as D (5 bases). The CDR3 spans 14 residues. With 5 bases removed from V and 6 bases from J, the gap between germline ends came to 16 bases. Germline V lookup: CDR1 SNHLY, CDR2 FYNNEI. In DNA, the CDR3 is TGTGCCAGCAGTTTTGGGACTCTAGGGAATGGCTACACCTTC. This gives the protein CASSFGTLGNGYTF.

This clone showed up just a few times. The chain joins TRBV4-1 to TRBJ2-2; TRBD1 agrees at 7 bases. The CDR3 loop spans 16 amino acids. Germline V gene sequence: CDR1 MGHRA, CDR2 YSYEKL. After removal of 4 bases from V and 8 bases from J, the junction contained 13 bases not matched to a gene. The CDR3 region is CASSLRATGKSGELFF. As DNA, the CDR3 is TGCGCCAGCAGCCTTCGAGCGACAGGGAAATCGGGGGAGCTGTTTTTT.

This chain links TRBV10-3 with TRBJ2-5; the match to TRBD1 covers 10 bases. CDR1 is ENHRY and CDR2 is SYGVKD in the germline V gene. The J segment lost 7 bases and the V segment lost 4 bases, leaving 6 bases of the junction unmatched. The CDR3 spans 14 residues. The CDR3 DNA sequence: TGTGCCATCAGTGGAGGGACAGGGGACGGGACCCAGTACTTC. Translated: CAISGGTGDGTQYF.

CDR3 sequence (DNA): TGCGCCAGCAGCCAAGACGCGACAGGGGTCGTGGAGGGCAATCAGCCCCAGCATTTT. Its protein product is CASSQDATGVVEGNQPQHF. The chain carries TRBV4-1 and TRBJ1-5; 8 bases map to TRBD1. The germline CDR1 and CDR2 sequences are MGHRA and YSYEKL. This CDR3 has 19 residues. The J segment lost 2 bases and the V segment lost 0 bases, leaving 12 bases of the junction unmatched.